Shown below are 21 T cell receptor beta chains from a single sample sequenced in a study of a mutant IDH1 vaccine in newly diagnosed glioma. Their target antigens are unknown. Time point of the sample: week 5, during vaccination. Every vaccination contained 300 ug of the mutant IDH1 20-mer peptide and was paired with topical imiquimod. Sequenced by immunoSEQ multiplex PCR; TCRdb stores in-frame clones only, minus some. Here the sample spans tens of thousands of clones, 80% to 95% being singletons. Material: PBMCs, obtained from a glioma patient whose treatment included an IDH1 peptide vaccine. Receptors originate from a man aged 50 or older with glioma.

V and J are TRBV13 and TRBJ1-2, with D uncertain. Germline V gene lookup returns CDR1 PRHDT and CDR2 FYEKMQ (reference sequence). This CDR3 has 13 residues. Trimming pared 5 bases from V and 4 bases from J, leaving 11 bases between. As DNA, the CDR3 is TGTGCCAGCAGCAGGACCGAAATCTATGGCTACACCTTC. It specifies CASSRTEIYGYTF.

This clone was seen only once. The V and J genes are TRBV19 and TRBJ1-5; 7 bases map to TRBD1. The V gene's germline CDR1 is LNHDA and CDR2 SQIVND (reference sequence). After removal of 5 bases from V and 2 bases from J, the junction contained 6 bases not matched to a gene. This CDR3 has 15 residues. The CDR3 loop is CASSGGQVRNQPQHF. In nucleotides, the CDR3 is TGTGCCAGTAGTGGAGGACAGGTTCGCAATCAGCCCCAGCATTTT. The variable domain in full, completed from reference TRBV19 and TRBJ1-5, reads DGGITQSPKYLFRKEGQNVTLSCEQNLNHDAMYWYRQDPGQGLRLIYYSQIVNDFQKGDIAEGYSVSREKKESFPLTVTSAQKNPTAFYLCASSGGQVRNQPQHFGDGTRLSIL.

The CDR3 DNA is TGTGCCAGTCAGAGGACCTCCATGAATGAGCAGTTCTTC. Translation gives CASQRTSMNEQFF. The chain joins TRBV19 to TRBJ2-1; D not resolved. There are 13 residues in the CDR3. The germline V gene has CDR1 LNHDA and CDR2 SQIVND (reference sequence). V was clipped by 8 bases and J by 7 bases, with 15 bases between them.

The chain uses TRBV7-3 and TRBJ1-2; D is possibly TRBD1 (5 bases). The ends were cut back, 5 bases at V and 4 bases at J, with 11 bases in the middle. There are 13 residues in the CDR3. Germline CDR1 SGHTA, CDR2 FQGTGA. The CDR3 DNA is TGTGCCAGCAGCCCGGCGGGGGGCTATGGCTACACCTTC. It yields the protein CASSPAGGYGYTF.

This rearrangement joins TRBV21-1 to TRBJ2-6. TRBV21-1 corresponds to a pseudogene. This CDR3 spans 19 amino acids. The chain's CDR3 is CASSKEEGRENSGANVLTF. Written as DNA, the CDR3 is TGTGCCAGCAGCAAAGAAGAGGGCAGGGAAAACTCTGGGGCCAACGTCCTGACTTTC.

The chain employs TRBV6-1 and TRBJ2-1; D gene unclear. The CDR3 sequence is 15 residues long. Trimming shortened V by 8 bases and J by 3 bases, and 17 bases separated the two germline ends. The V gene's germline CDR1 is MNHNS and CDR2 SASEGT. The CDR3 loop reads CASGVGSKHYNEQFF. In DNA, the CDR3 is TGTGCCAGCGGGGTCGGGTCCAAACACTACAATGAGCAGTTCTTC.

The chain couples TRBV5-6 to TRBJ2-5; D gene uncertain. Germline assignment: CDR1 SGHDT and CDR2 YYEEEE. This CDR3 has 12 amino acids. V gave up 0 bases and J gave up 2 bases, with 2 bases separating them. Here the CDR3 reads CASSLVQETQYF. The CDR3 coding sequence is TGTGCCAGCAGCTTGGTTCAAGAGACCCAGTACTTC.

This clone was seen a handful of times. The chain is built from TRBV6-5 and TRBJ1-5; TRBD1 agrees at 7 bases. The CDR3 covers 14 residues. J lost 6 bases, V lost 5 bases, and 7 bases had no gene match. Germline values: CDR1 MNHEY, CDR2 SVGAGI. CDR3 residues: CASSAGTESQPQHF. CDR3 bases: TGTGCCAGCAGTGCCGGGACAGAAAGTCAGCCCCAGCATTTT.

This chain joins TRBV15 and TRBJ1-5; 7 nucleotides agree with TRBD1. V was clipped by 2 bases and J by 7 bases; unmatched bases: 8. The CDR3 runs 15 residues. The germline V gene has CDR1 LNHNV and CDR2 YYDKDF (reference sequence). CDR3 region: CATSRREGAGQPQHF. The CDR3 nucleotides are TGTGCCACCAGCAGACGGGAGGGGGCTGGGCAGCCCCAGCATTTT.

The chain uses TRBV5-6 and TRBJ2-3; tentative D call: TRBD1 (6 bases). CDR1 SGHDT and CDR2 YYEEEE come from the germline V gene. The CDR3 consists of 13 residues. Trimming stripped 3 bases from V and 5 bases from J, with 10 bases between. CDR3 nucleotide sequence: TGTGCCAGCAGCTATGACAGGTTAGATACGCAGTATTTT. Amino acid sequence: CASSYDRLDTQYF.

The chain links TRBV10-3 to TRBJ1-5; D remains ambiguous. V lost 4 bases, J lost 7 bases, and 11 bases lay in between. Germline-derived CDR1 and CDR2 are ENHRY and SYGVKD. The CDR3 extends over 13 amino acids. The DNA for the CDR3 is TGTGCCATCAGTGGCGGGGATCGACAGCCCCAGCATTTT. Protein sequence: CAISGGDRQPQHF.

The gene calls are TRBV5-6 and TRBJ2-1; 9 bases line up with TRBD2. The CDR3 is 14 amino acids. Germline V lookup: CDR1 SGHDT, CDR2 YYEEEE. V shed 4 bases and J 5 bases; nucleotides not matched to a gene: 4. CDR3 residues: CASSLWTSDNEQFF. The CDR3 nucleotides read TGTGCCAGCAGCCTCTGGACTAGCGACAATGAGCAGTTCTTC.

The gene calls are TRBV7-8 and TRBJ1-5, with 8 nucleotides matching TRBD1. The CDR3 covers 15 residues. The J segment lost 3 bases and the V segment lost 5 bases, leaving 6 bases of the junction unmatched. Germline V gene data show CDR1 as SGHVS and CDR2 as FQNEAQ. This CDR3 reads CASSPDRVTNQPQHF. CDR3 nucleotide sequence: TGTGCCAGCAGCCCGGACAGGGTAACCAATCAGCCCCAGCATTTT.

The V gene is TRBV28, the J gene TRBJ2-7; 7 nucleotides align to TRBD1. Per germline, CDR1 MDHEN and CDR2 SYDVKM. This CDR3 is built from 12 residues. With 8 bases clipped from V and 9 bases from J, the junction kept 10 bases outside the gene matches. CDR3 sequence (DNA): TGTGCCAGCGGGGACAGACGGACGGGGCAGTACTTC. This gives the protein CASGDRRTGQYF.

V gene TRBV4-3 combines with J gene TRBJ2-7; tentatively, D is TRBD2 (5 bases). CDR1 is LGHNA and CDR2 is YSLEER in the germline V gene. The CDR3 contains 15 residues. Trimming pared 1 base from V and 0 bases from J, leaving 10 bases between. The CDR3 nucleotides read TGCGCCAGCAGCCAAGGCCGGGGATACTCCTACGAGCAGTACTTC. Protein sequence: CASSQGRGYSYEQYF.

The rearrangement joins TRBV4-1 to TRBJ2-7; TRBD1 or TRBD2 may be the D gene (6 bases each). There are 17 residues in the CDR3. V was pared by 2 bases and J by 5 bases, with 22 bases between. Germline lookup yields CDR1 MGHRA and CDR2 YSYEKL. For the CDR3, the DNA is TGCGCCAGCAGCCAAACCTCCAACAGGGAGGTATGGGACGAGCAGTACTTC. It yields the protein CASSQTSNREVWDEQYF.

The J gene is TRBJ1-5, the V gene TRBV4-1; possibly TRBD1 for D (5 bases). CDR3 size: 17 residues. V was trimmed by 3 bases and J by 0 bases, leaving 15 bases between them. The germline gives CDR1 MGHRA, CDR2 YSYEKL. The CDR3 sequence is CASSQRGGQYSNQPQHF. DNA of the CDR3: TGCGCCAGCAGCCAGAGGGGAGGACAATATAGCAATCAGCCCCAGCATTTT.

This chain's CDR3 is CATQQGDRGYEQYF. In DNA form, the CDR3 reads TGTGCCACCCAACAGGGGGATCGTGGCTACGAGCAGTACTTC. V gene TRBV10-3 combines with J gene TRBJ2-7, with 8 positions matching TRBD1. CDR3 length equals 14 residues. V shed 10 bases, J shed 3 bases, and the junction held 11 bases outside the gene matches. From germline, CDR1 is ENHRY and CDR2 SYGVKD.

The chain joins TRBV7-8 to TRBJ2-1; TRBD1 aligns across 7 bases. The junction had 24 bases not matched to a gene; V was cut back by 2 bases and J by 5 bases. This CDR3 has 21 residues. Germline V gene data show CDR1 as SGHVS and CDR2 as FQNEAQ. CDR3 nucleotide sequence: TGTGCCAGCAGCTTAAGTCTTCGACAGGGTTCCGTTCCCGGGAAAAACAATGAGCAGTTCTTC. Its protein product is CASSLSLRQGSVPGKNNEQFF.

V gene TRBV4-2 combines with J gene TRBJ2-3, with 7 bases lining up with TRBD1. Germline-derived CDR1 and CDR2 are LGHNA and YNFKEQ. The length of the CDR3 is 16 residues. The ends lost 3 bases at V and 5 bases at J; junction bases unmatched: 11. The CDR3 loop reads CASSQWSRQGKDTQYF. CDR3 in DNA: TGTGCCAGCAGCCAGTGGAGCCGACAGGGAAAAGATACGCAGTATTTT.

This clone has only a few counts. CDR3 nucleotide sequence: TGTGCCAGCAGCTTAGATATAGTAGTCGGGGAGCTGTTTTTT. Protein: CASSLDIVVGELFF. The chain is built from TRBV11-2 and TRBJ2-2; the D is unclear. The CDR3 sequence is 14 residues long. The germline V and J ends were trimmed by 0 bases and 7 bases, with 9 bases remaining between them. The germline gives CDR1 SGHAT, CDR2 FQNNGV.